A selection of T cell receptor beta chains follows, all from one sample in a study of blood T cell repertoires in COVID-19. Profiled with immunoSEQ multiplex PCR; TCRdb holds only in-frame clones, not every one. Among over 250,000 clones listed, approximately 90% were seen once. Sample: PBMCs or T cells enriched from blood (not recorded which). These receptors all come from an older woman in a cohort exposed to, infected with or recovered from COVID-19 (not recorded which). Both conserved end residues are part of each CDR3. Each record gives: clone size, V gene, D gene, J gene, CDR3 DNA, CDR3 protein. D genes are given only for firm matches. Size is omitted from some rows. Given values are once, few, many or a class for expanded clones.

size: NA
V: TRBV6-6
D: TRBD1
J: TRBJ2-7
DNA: TGTGCCAGCAGTCAGGACAGGGTCGGGTGGGGGACCTACGAGCAGTACTTC
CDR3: CASSQDRVGWGTYEQYF

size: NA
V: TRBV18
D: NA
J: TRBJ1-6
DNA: TGTGCCAGCTCACCAAACGGGAATTCACCCCTCCACTTT
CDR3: CASSPNGNSPLHF

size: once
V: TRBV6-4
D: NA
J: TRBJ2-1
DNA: TGTGCCAGCAGTCCGACTTGGCAGAGCTCCTACAATGAGCAGTTCTTC
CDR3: CASSPTWQSSYNEQFF

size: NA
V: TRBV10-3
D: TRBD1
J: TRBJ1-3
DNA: TGTGCCATCAGTGAGGGACAGGGGGCGGCTGGAAACACCATATATTTT
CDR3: CAISEGQGAAGNTIYF

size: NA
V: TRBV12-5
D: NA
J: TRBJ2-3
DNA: TGTGCTAGTGGTTGGGACTCCAGCACAGATACGCAGTATTTT
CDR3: CASGWDSSTDTQYF

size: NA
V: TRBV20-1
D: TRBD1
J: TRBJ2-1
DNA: TGCAGTGCTAGTATTGCCGGGACAGGAATAGGAAATGAGCAGTTCTTC
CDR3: CSASIAGTGIGNEQFF

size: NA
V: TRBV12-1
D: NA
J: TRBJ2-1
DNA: TGTGCCAGCAGATCCCGACTAGCGGGGCACAACAATGAGCAGTTCTTC
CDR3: CASRSRLAGHNNEQFF

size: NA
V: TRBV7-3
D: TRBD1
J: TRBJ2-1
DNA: TGTGCCAGCAGCTGGGACAGGGGCTCCTACAATGAGCAGTTCTTC
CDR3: CASSWDRGSYNEQFF

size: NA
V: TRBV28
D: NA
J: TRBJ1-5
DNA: TGTGCCAGCAGTTCTGAGGATCAGCCCCAGCATTTT
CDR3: CASSSEDQPQHF

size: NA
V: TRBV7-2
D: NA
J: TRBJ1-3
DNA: TGTGCCAGCAGCTTGGCGGGGTACTCCACTGGAAACACCATATATTTT
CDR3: CASSLAGYSTGNTIYF

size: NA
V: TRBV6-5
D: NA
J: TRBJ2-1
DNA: TGTGCCAGCAGCCGGGGTTTCAATGAGCAGTTCTTC
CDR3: CASSRGFNEQFF

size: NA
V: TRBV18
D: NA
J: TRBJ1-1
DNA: TGTGCCAGCTCACGGGGGCAGGCCGACATGAACACTGAAGCTTTCTTT
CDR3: CASSRGQADMNTEAFF

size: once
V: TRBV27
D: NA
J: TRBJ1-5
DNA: TGTGCCAGCAGTTCCACCCGACAGGGCAATCAGCCCCAGCATTTT
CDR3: CASSSTRQGNQPQHF

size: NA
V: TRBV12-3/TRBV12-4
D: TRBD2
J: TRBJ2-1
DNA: TGTGCCAGCAGTTTTAGCGGGCTGCAGTTCTTC
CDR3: CASSFSGLQFF

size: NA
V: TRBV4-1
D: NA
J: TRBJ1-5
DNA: TGCGCCAGCAGCCTCGGGACGGGAGGGAATCAGCCCCAGCATTTT
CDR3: CASSLGTGGNQPQHF

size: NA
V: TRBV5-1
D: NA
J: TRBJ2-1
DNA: TGCGCCAGCAGCTTGAGGGAAGCCGAGCAGGGTTACAATGAGCAGTTCTTC
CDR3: CASSLREAEQGYNEQFF